This T cell receptor (beta chain) was identified during a study of blood T cell repertoires in COVID-19. This clone showed up just once. As processed by the authors: It was from reference gene primer amplification that nucleated cell counts were estimated. The assay was immunoSEQ multiplex PCR, and TCRdb's table has in-frame clones only and misses some. Clone size and V and J calls were adopted from that table, with D and trimming inferred from the DNA. The sample shows under 300,000 clones, over 80% of them seen only once. There are 15 residues in the CDR3. Germline-derived CDR1 and CDR2 are DFQATT and SNEGSKA (reference sequence). With 3 bases removed from V and 5 bases from J, the gap between germline ends came to 19 bases.

This chain links TRBV20-1 with TRBJ2-5, with D tentatively TRBD2 (7 bases). The source material was peripheral blood. The clonotype was recovered from an older woman with active or convalescent COVID-19. The CDR3 loop reads CSASSRGAVRETQYF. The DNA for the CDR3 is TGCAGTGCTAGTAGTCGGGGGGCGGTCCGGGAGACCCAGTACTTC.